This TCR beta chain appears in the sequencing data of a study of shared clonotypes between healthy human individuals. In germline, CDR1 is SGHRS, CDR2 YFSETQ. V lost 5 bases and J lost 1, with 6 bases in between. This CDR3 comprises 13 residues. Regarding the study as a whole: Limited genetic and exposure-history diversity came from having few donors.

About this clone itself: Its antigen remains unknown.

Study donors comprised healthy, HIV-negative adults devoid of recent acute infection or vaccination. Only Caucasian adults living in Nashville, Tennessee made up the donor group. Deep level was the assay's run setting. TCRdb's copy holds only in-frame clones and misses some; the assay was immunoSEQ multiplex PCR. The table includes roughly 490,000 clones, approximately 79% detected once. The clonotype comes from a woman aged 40 to 50 in good health. Some clones in this sample may be carry-over from other donors' samples. This chain links TRBV5-1 with TRBJ1-4, with D perhaps TRBD1 (5 bases). Sample: PBMCs. CDR3 in DNA: TGCGCCAGCAGGACAGAAACTAATGAAAAACTGTTTTTT. This gives the protein CASRTETNEKLFF. Complete variable domain (other parts from reference TRBV5-1 and TRBJ1-4): KAGVTQTPRYLIKTRGQQVTLSCSPISGHRSVSWYQQTPGQGLQFLFEYFSETQRNKGNFPGRFSGRQFSNSRSEMNVSTLELGDSALYLCASRTETNEKLFFGSGTQLSVL.